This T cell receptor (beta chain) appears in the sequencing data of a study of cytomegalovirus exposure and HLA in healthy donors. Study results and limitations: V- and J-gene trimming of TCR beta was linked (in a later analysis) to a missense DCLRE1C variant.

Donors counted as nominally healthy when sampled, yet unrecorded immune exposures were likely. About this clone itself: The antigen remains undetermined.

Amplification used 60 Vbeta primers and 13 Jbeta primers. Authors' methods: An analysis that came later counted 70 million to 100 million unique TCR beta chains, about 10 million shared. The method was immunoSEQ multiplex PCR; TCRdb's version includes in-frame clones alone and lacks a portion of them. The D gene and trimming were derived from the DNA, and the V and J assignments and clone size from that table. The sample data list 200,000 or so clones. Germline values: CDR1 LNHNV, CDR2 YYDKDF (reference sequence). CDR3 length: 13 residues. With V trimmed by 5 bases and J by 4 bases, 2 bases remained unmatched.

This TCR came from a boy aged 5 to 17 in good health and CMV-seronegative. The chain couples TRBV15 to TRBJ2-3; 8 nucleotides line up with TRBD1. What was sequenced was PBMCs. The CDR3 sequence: CATSGTGADTQYF. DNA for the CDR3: TGTGCCACCAGCGGGACAGGCGCAGATACGCAGTATTTT.